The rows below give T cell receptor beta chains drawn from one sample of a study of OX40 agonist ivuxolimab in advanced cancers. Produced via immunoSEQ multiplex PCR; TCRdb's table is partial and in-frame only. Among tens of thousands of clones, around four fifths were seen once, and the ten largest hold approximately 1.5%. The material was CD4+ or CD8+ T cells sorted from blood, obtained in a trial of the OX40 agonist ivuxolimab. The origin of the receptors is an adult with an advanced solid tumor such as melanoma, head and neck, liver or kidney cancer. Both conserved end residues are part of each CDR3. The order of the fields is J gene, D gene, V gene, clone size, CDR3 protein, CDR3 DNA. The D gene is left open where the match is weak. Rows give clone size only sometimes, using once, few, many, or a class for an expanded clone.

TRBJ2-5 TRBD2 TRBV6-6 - CASILRGDGLTETQYF TGTGCCAGCATCCTACGGGGGGACGGCCTTACGGAGACCCAGTACTTC
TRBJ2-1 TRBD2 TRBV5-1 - CASSLAASGAGEQFF TGCGCCAGCAGCTTGGCAGCTAGCGGGGCGGGTGAGCAGTTCTTC
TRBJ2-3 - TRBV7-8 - CASSLDRRESTDTQYF TGTGCCAGCAGCTTAGATAGGCGGGAAAGCACAGATACGCAGTATTTT
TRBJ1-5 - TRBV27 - CASSFDRRLSNQPQHF TGTGCCAGCAGTTTTGATCGGAGGTTGAGCAATCAGCCCCAGCATTTT
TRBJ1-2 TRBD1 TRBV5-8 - CASSLGQGLRGYTF TGTGCCAGCAGCTTGGGACAGGGGCTGCGGGGCTACACCTTC
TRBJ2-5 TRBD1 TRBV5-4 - CASSIPQGAGETQYF TGTGCCAGCAGCATACCACAGGGGGCTGGGGAGACCCAGTACTTC
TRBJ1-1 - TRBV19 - CASRKYGQGGTEAFF TGTGCCAGTAGAAAGTATGGGCAGGGTGGCACTGAAGCTTTCTTT
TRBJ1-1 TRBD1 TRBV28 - CASGIQGQTNTEAFF TGTGCCAGCGGGATACAGGGGCAAACGAACACTGAAGCTTTCTTT
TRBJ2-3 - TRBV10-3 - CAISESATVGTTDTQYF TGTGCCATCAGTGAGTCGGCGACAGTTGGGACCACAGATACGCAGTATTTT
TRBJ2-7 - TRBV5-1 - CASRSDPSIYEQYF TGCGCCAGCAGATCGGACCCGTCTATATACGAGCAGTACTTC
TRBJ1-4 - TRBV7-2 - CASSLGGQGREKLFF TGTGCCAGCAGCTTAGGCGGGCAGGGGCGAGAAAAACTGTTTTTT
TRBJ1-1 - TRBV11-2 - CASSLDPGKNTEAFF TGTGCCAGCAGCTTAGACCCAGGGAAGAACACTGAAGCTTTCTTT
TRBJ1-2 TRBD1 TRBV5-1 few CASRLQGESYGYTF TGCGCCAGCAGATTACAGGGGGAGAGCTATGGCTACACCTTC
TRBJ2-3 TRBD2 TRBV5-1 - CASSLAGGGADTQYF TGCGCCAGCAGCTTGGCGGGCGGGGGGGCAGATACGCAGTATTTT
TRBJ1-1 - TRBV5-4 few CASSLDSNTEAFF TGTGCCAGCAGCTTGGACAGTAACACTGAAGCTTTCTTT
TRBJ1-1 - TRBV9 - CASSVSTHTEAFF TGTGCCAGCAGCGTCAGTACCCACACTGAAGCTTTCTTT
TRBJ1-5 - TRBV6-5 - CASRTQGGGNQPQHF TGTGCCAGCAGAACACAGGGAGGGGGCAATCAGCCCCAGCATTTT
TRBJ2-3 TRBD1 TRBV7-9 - CASSSYRGASTDTQYF TGTGCCAGCAGCTCATACAGGGGGGCTAGCACAGATACGCAGTATTTT
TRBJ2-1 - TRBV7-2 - CASSLIGIHNEQFF TGTGCCAGCAGCTTAATTGGTATCCACAATGAGCAGTTCTTC
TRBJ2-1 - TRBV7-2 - CASSLGLYNEQFF TGTGCCAGCAGCTTGGGACTCTACAATGAGCAGTTCTTC
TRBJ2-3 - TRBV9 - CASSPRLDTQYF TGTGCCAGCAGCCCTCGATTAGATACGCAGTATTTT
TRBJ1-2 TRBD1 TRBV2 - CASTQDQGGANYGYTF TGTGCCAGCACCCAAGACCAGGGGGGAGCTAACTATGGCTACACCTTC
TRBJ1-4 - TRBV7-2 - CASSIALEQATNEKLFF TGTGCCAGCAGCATTGCCCTAGAGCAAGCAACTAATGAAAAACTGTTTTTT
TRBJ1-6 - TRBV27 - CASSLIGGGNSPLHF TGTGCCAGCAGTTTGATAGGGGGAGGGAATTCACCCCTCCACTTT
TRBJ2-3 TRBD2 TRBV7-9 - CASTLSRLAIDTQYF TGTGCCAGCACTTTGAGTAGACTAGCAATAGATACGCAGTATTTT
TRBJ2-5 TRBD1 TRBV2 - CASRKDRGGETQYF TGTGCCAGCAGGAAGGACAGGGGTGGGGAGACCCAGTACTTC
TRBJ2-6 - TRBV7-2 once CASSLDGPGANVLTF TGTGCCAGCAGCTTAGATGGGCCTGGGGCCAACGTCCTGACTTTC
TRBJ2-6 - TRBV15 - CATSPNIGASGANVLTF TGTGCCACCAGCCCAAATATCGGGGCCTCTGGGGCCAACGTCCTGACTTTC
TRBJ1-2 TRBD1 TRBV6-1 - CASRTPGQGSNGYTF TGTGCCAGCAGAACCCCCGGACAGGGATCGAATGGCTACACCTTC
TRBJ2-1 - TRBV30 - CAWSVRISRGGNEQFF TGTGCCTGGAGTGTCAGGATTAGCAGGGGGGGCAATGAGCAGTTCTTC
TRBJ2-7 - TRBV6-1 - CASLRTPFYEQYF TGTGCCAGCCTCCGGACACCCTTCTACGAGCAGTACTTC
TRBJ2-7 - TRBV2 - CASREDTSYEQYF TGTGCCAGCAGGGAAGACACCTCCTACGAGCAGTACTTC
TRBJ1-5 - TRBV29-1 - CSVGGNQPQHF TGCAGCGTAGGGGGCAATCAGCCCCAGCATTTT
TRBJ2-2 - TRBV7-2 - CASSLVSGRGFTGELFF TGTGCCAGCAGCTTAGTTTCCGGCAGGGGATTCACCGGGGAGCTGTTTTTT
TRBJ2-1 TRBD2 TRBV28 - CASSLTSGGYNEQFF TGTGCCAGCAGTTTGACTAGCGGGGGCTACAATGAGCAGTTCTTC
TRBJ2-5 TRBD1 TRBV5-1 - CASSSTGVNLETQYF TGCGCCAGCAGCTCGACAGGGGTTAACCTAGAGACCCAGTACTTC
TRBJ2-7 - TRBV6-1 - CASSAEGLSSYEQYF TGTGCCAGCAGCGCCGAGGGGTTAAGCTCCTACGAGCAGTACTTC
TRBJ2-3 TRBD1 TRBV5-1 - CASSFGQVTDTQYF TGCGCCAGCAGCTTTGGACAGGTCACAGATACGCAGTATTTT
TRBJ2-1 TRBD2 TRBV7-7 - CASSLGLAGGGEQFF TGTGCCAGCAGCCTTGGACTAGCGGGGGGCGGTGAGCAGTTCTTC
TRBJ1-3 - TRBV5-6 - CASSFERSQEHF TGTGCCAGCAGTTTTGAACGGTCCCAGGAACATTTT
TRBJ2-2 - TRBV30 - CAWSVLGGGELFF TGTGCCTGGAGTGTACTTGGTGGCGGGGAGCTGTTTTTT
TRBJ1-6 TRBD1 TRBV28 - CASSPHGQGISPLHF TGTGCCAGCAGTCCCCACGGACAGGGGATTTCACCCCTCCACTTT
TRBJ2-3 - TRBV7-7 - CASSLGPTGTDTQYF TGTGCCAGCTCGCTTGGGCCGACGGGCACAGATACGCAGTATTTT
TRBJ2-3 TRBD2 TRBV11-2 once CASSFRDPGLAGDTQYF TGTGCCAGCAGCTTCCGAGACCCGGGACTAGCGGGGGATACGCAGTATTTT
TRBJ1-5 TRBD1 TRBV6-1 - CASSRQGAIQPQHF TGTGCCAGCAGTCGGCAGGGGGCGATTCAGCCCCAGCATTTT
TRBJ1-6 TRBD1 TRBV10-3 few CATADRGSSSYNSPLHF TGTGCCACCGCCGACAGGGGTTCAAGCTCCTATAATTCACCCCTCCACTTT
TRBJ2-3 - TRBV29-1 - CSVEDSRADTQYF TGCAGCGTTGAAGATTCGCGTGCAGATACGCAGTATTTT
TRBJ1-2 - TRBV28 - CASSFGDSGYGYTF TGTGCCAGCAGTTTCGGGGATAGCGGCTATGGCTACACCTTC
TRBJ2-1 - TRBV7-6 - CASSLLSGYSYNEQFF TGTGCCAGCAGCTTACTAAGTGGGTACTCCTACAATGAGCAGTTCTTC